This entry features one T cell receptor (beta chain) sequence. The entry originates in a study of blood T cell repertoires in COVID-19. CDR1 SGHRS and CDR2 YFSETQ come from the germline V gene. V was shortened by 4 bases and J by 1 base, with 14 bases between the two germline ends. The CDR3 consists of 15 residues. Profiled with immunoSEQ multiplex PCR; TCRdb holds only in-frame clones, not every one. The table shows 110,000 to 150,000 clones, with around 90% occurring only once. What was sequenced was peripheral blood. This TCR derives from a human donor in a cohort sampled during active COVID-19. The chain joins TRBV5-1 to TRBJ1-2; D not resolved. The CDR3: CASSLPGGHNYGYTF. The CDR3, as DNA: TGCGCCAGCAGCCTCCCGGGAGGGCATAACTATGGCTACACCTTC.